These 5 T cell receptor beta chains were sequenced from one sample in a study of T-cell memory formation after mild COVID-19. From the 5' RACE reads, TCRdb called clonotypes with MiXCR, one entry per CDR3 protein. The sample lists hundreds of thousands of distinct CDR3 sequences, roughly 25% occurring once. The source material was PBMCs or a T cell subset sorted from them (not recorded which). The receptors shown here come from an adult woman who had mild COVID-19 (a few samples of this study predate the infection). Cell type and time point are not known.

This clonotype was picked up a small number of times. The V gene is TRBV7-4, the J gene TRBJ1-2, with D hard to call. Germline V gene sequence: CDR1 SGHVT, CDR2 SQSDAQ. V was shortened by 7 bases and J by 4 bases, with 7 bases between the two germline ends. The CDR3 consists of 11 residues. Here the CDR3 reads CASNLAYGYTF. The CDR3 nucleotides are TGTGCCAGCAACCTGGCCTATGGCTACACCTTC. Full variable domain (remainder filled in from reference TRBV7-4 and TRBJ1-2): GAGVSQSPRYKVAKRGRDVALRCDSISGHVTLYWYRQTLGQGSEVLTYSQSDAQRDKSGRPSGRFSAERPERSVSTLKIQRTEQGDSAVYLCASNLAYGYTFGSGTRLTVV.

The chain combines TRBV4-2 with TRBJ1-6; TRBD1 matches 9 bases. The CDR3 contains 16 residues. Trimming at V came to 0 bases and at J to 7 bases, leaving 4 bases not matched to a gene. Germline lookup yields CDR1 LGHNA and CDR2 YNFKEQ. This CDR3 reads CASSQEAGQGNSPLHF. CDR3 bases: TGTGCCAGCAGCCAAGAGGCGGGACAGGGAAATTCACCCCTCCACTTT.

This clonotype was seen only a few times. The chain links TRBV9 to TRBJ2-7; 11 bases fit TRBD2. The ends lost 2 bases at V and 2 bases at J; junction bases unmatched: 3. Per the germline V gene, CDR1 is SGDLS and CDR2 is YYNGEE. The CDR3 spans 15 residues. This CDR3 reads CASSVGGLAAYEQYF. The CDR3 DNA is TGTGCCAGCAGCGTTGGGGGACTAGCGGCCTACGAGCAGTACTTC.

This clonotype has more than one count but fewer than ten. The rearrangement joins TRBV15 to TRBJ2-3; 7 nucleotides align to TRBD2. This CDR3 contains 14 residues. Per germline, CDR1 LNHNV and CDR2 YYDKDF (reference sequence). Trimming cost V 2 bases and J 7 bases; bases outside gene matches: 6. CDR3 loop: CATSRLAATHTQYF. CDR3 DNA sequence: TGTGCCACCAGCAGACTAGCGGCAACACATACGCAGTATTTT.

The gene calls are TRBV30 and TRBJ1-6; no clear D. The V gene's germline CDR1 is GTSNPN and CDR2 SVGIG (reference sequence). The length of the CDR3 is 12 residues. With 6 bases removed from V and 10 bases from J, the gap between germline ends came to 13 bases. Here the CDR3 DNA reads TGTGCCTGTTTCTGGCGAGGATCACCCCTCCACTTT. It yields the protein CACFWRGSPLHF.